What follows are 19 T cell receptor beta chains derived from one specimen sequenced in a study of shared clonotypes between healthy human individuals. Sequencing was performed with immunoSEQ multiplex PCR; in TCRdb, only in-frame clones are kept and a portion is missing. In the table there are about 1 million clones, 60% to 80% of which are singletons. Material for sequencing was memory CD4+ T cells sorted from blood. The subset is: CD45RA-negative fraction. These receptors came from a man between 18 and 35 years old in good health.

This chain connects TRBV28 to TRBJ2-7, with a possible D match to TRBD1 (5 bases). Germline CDR1 MDHEN, CDR2 SYDVKM. V lost 5 bases and J 4 bases, leaving 9 bases between the germline ends. This CDR3 contains 12 residues. CDR3 protein: CASSGQLYEQYF. The CDR3 region has the DNA TGTGCCAGCAGTGGACAATTATACGAGCAGTACTTC.

The chain is built from TRBV10-1 and TRBJ1-5; TRBD1 agrees at 9 bases. The CDR3 consists of 18 residues. V was clipped by 2 bases and J by 3 bases; unmatched bases: 11. Germline assignment: CDR1 WNHNN and CDR2 SYGVQD (reference sequence). The DNA for the CDR3 is TGCGCCAGCAGTGAGCTCTTTGGGACAGGGAGGAACAATCAGCCCCAGCATTTT. Translated, it gives CASSELFGTGRNNQPQHF.

This clone was seen only a few times. DNA of the CDR3: TGCGCCAGCAGCTCGAGCAGGTTTTCCAACACCGGGGAGCTGTTTTTT. Translated: CASSSSRFSNTGELFF. This chain uses TRBV5-1 with TRBJ2-2; no clear D gene. CDR1 is SGHRS, CDR2 YFSETQ, per germline. The V gene lost 3 bases and the J gene lost 2 bases, with 14 bases spanning the gap. The CDR3 consists of 16 residues.

This chain links TRBV6-5 with TRBJ1-1, with TRBD1 matching over 7 bases. Germline trimming cut 10 bases from V and 0 bases from J; bases unmatched to any gene: 5. The CDR3 is made up of 13 amino acids. Looked up from germline, CDR1 is MNHEY and CDR2 is SVGAGI. This chain's CDR3 is CAISQGMNTEAFF. The CDR3, as DNA: TGTGCCATCTCACAGGGGATGAACACTGAAGCTTTCTTT.

CDR3 amino acids: CASRGTGNSPLHF. The CDR3 bases are TGTGCCAGCCGAGGGACCGGGAATTCACCCCTCCACTTT. The chain has TRBV27 and TRBJ1-6; D perhaps matches TRBD1 (5 bases). CDR1 and CDR2 (germline): MNHEY, SMNVEV (reference sequence). Trimming removed 8 bases from V and 7 bases from J, with 12 bases in between. The CDR3 has 13 amino acids.

This clone was detected once. The genes are TRBV9 and TRBJ2-1, with TRBD2 as a possible D gene (6 bases). The CDR3 loop spans 16 amino acids. The V and J ends lost 0 bases and 0 bases respectively, with 10 bases between them. Germline V gene data show CDR1 as SGDLS and CDR2 as YYNGEE. The CDR3 spells CASSVEPGSSYNEQFF. The CDR3 region has the DNA TGTGCCAGCAGCGTAGAGCCCGGGAGCTCCTACAATGAGCAGTTCTTC. The entire variable domain, with the rest obtained from reference TRBV9 and TRBJ2-1, is as follows: DSGVTQTPKHLITATGQRVTLRCSPRSGDLSVYWYQQSLDQGLQFLIQYYNGEERAKGNILERFSAQQFPDLHSELNLSSLELGDSALYFCASSVEPGSSYNEQFFGPGTRLTVL.

The chain couples TRBV7-9 to TRBJ1-4; no clear D. V dropped 0 bases and J dropped 8 bases, with 10 bases sitting between them. This CDR3 has 14 residues. Germline assignment: CDR1 SEHNR and CDR2 FQNEAQ (reference sequence). CDR3 amino acids: CASSLAGVREKLFF. The CDR3 coding sequence is TGTGCCAGCAGCTTAGCCGGGGTTCGGGAAAAACTGTTTTTT.

The J gene is TRBJ2-5, the V gene TRBV5-4; 7 positions agree with TRBD2. The V and J ends lost 4 bases and 5 bases, in that order; junction bases with no gene match: 11. The CDR3 extends over 15 amino acids. The germline V gene has CDR1 SGHNT and CDR2 YYREEE (reference sequence). CDR3: CASSLSGMAWETQYF. The DNA for the CDR3 is TGTGCCAGCAGCCTGAGCGGGATGGCATGGGAGACCCAGTACTTC. The full variable domain, completed using reference TRBV5-4 and TRBJ2-5, is ETGVTQSPTHLIKTRGQQVTLRCSSQSGHNTVSWYQQALGQGPQFIFQYYREEENGRGNFPPRFSGLQFPNYSSELNVNALELDDSALYLCASSLSGMAWETQYFGPGTRLLVL.

The chain employs TRBV6-5 and TRBJ2-2; D gene unclear. The CDR3 runs to 15 residues. V was cut by 6 bases and J by 0 bases, with 11 bases left in between. CDR1 and CDR2 from the germline V gene are MNHEY and SVGAGI. As DNA, the CDR3 is TGTGCCAGCAGGCCCACAGCCTCGAACACCGGGGAGCTGTTTTTT. Residues: CASRPTASNTGELFF.

This clone has a single count. The chain employs TRBV27 and TRBJ2-3; no clear D gene. The CDR3 extends over 13 amino acids. Germline V gene data show CDR1 as MNHEY and CDR2 as SMNVEV (reference sequence). V was trimmed by 5 bases and J by 6 bases, leaving 12 bases between them. CDR3 region: CASSQTRGDTQYF. In DNA, the CDR3 is TGTGCCAGCAGTCAAACCCGTGGGGATACGCAGTATTTT.

This clone was seen many times. V and J are TRBV14 and TRBJ1-6; maybe TRBD1 (6 bases). CDR1 is SGHDN and CDR2 is FVKESK in the germline V gene. Trimming removed 0 bases from V and 9 bases from J, with 12 bases in between. CDR3 size: 15 residues. The CDR3 is CASSQEQGRRSPLHF. CDR3 nucleotides: TGTGCCAGCAGCCAAGAACAGGGACGTCGTTCACCCCTCCACTTT.

The chain uses TRBV5-6 and TRBJ2-2; 7 bases match TRBD2. The CDR3 totals 17 residues. V was pared by 0 bases and J by 5 bases, with 10 bases of the junction left unmatched. Per germline, CDR1 SGHDT and CDR2 YYEEEE. CDR3 in amino acids: CASSLAMGGRLTGELFF. Here the CDR3 DNA reads TGTGCCAGCAGCTTGGCCATGGGCGGGAGACTTACCGGGGAGCTGTTTTTT.

Details on this clone: This sample includes further DNA sequences coding for the same CDR3. This chain links TRBV5-1 with TRBJ1-2; 8 bases line up with TRBD1. The CDR3 extends over 14 amino acids. The V gene end was trimmed by 0 bases and the J gene end by 5 bases; junction bases not matched to a gene: 3. Germline V gene lookup returns CDR1 SGHRS and CDR2 YFSETQ. CDR3 region: CASSLGQGLYGYTF. The CDR3 region has the DNA TGCGCCAGCAGCTTGGGACAGGGGCTGTATGGCTACACCTTC.

Notes on this clone: Sequence at one end of the junction differs from germline and may be a read error. The gene calls are TRBV7-2 and TRBJ2-4; either TRBD1 or TRBD2 may fit D (5 bases each). The germline CDR1 and CDR2 sequences are SGHTA and FQGNSA. This CDR3 comprises 12 residues. CDR3: CASSSGPWGSDF. The CDR3 DNA reads TGTGCCAGCAGCTCGGGGCCTTGGGGTTCGGACTTC.

The V and J genes are TRBV18 and TRBJ1-1; D not resolved. Trimming left V 2 bases short and J 0 bases short, with 7 bases between. The CDR3 sequence is 14 residues long. Germline CDR1 and CDR2: KGHSH and LQKENI. The CDR3: CASSPVDLNTEAFF. As DNA, the CDR3 is TGTGCCAGCTCACCAGTCGACTTGAACACTGAAGCTTTCTTT.

The chain uses TRBV10-2 and TRBJ2-1, with D uncertain. This CDR3 spans 12 amino acids. The germline V and J ends were trimmed by 4 bases and 6 bases, with 7 bases remaining between them. CDR1 and CDR2 from the germline V gene are WSHSY and SAAADI. The CDR3 is CASSGTSNEQFF. The CDR3 bases are TGCGCCAGCAGTGGGACCTCCAATGAGCAGTTCTTC.

This clone has only a few counts. This chain links TRBV28 with TRBJ1-2; D is unresolved. The V end lost 5 bases, the J end lost 4 bases, and 14 bases lay between the germline ends. Germline values: CDR1 MDHEN, CDR2 SYDVKM. The CDR3 is 14 amino acids. As DNA, the CDR3 is TGTGCCAGCAGTCAGGCGGGAATTCTCTATGGCTACACCTTC. Its protein is CASSQAGILYGYTF.

This chain links TRBV10-3 with TRBJ1-5, with a weak D call TRBD1 (5 bases). Germline V gene data show CDR1 as ENHRY and CDR2 as SYGVKD. V was pared by 3 bases and J by 6 bases, with 12 bases between. The CDR3 has 14 residues. The CDR3 coding sequence is TGTGCCATCAGTGAACTTGGGGGGTTTCAGCCCCAGCATTTT. The encoded protein is CAISELGGFQPQHF.

This chain uses TRBV6-6 with TRBJ2-1, with 13 bases aligning to TRBD2. This CDR3 has 16 amino acids. Looked up from germline, CDR1 is MNHNY and CDR2 is SVGAGI (reference sequence). Trimming took 2 bases from V and 10 from J; bases not matched to a gene: 8. The CDR3 loop reads CASSYPTSGGLGEQFF. The CDR3 DNA reads TGTGCCAGCAGTTACCCGACTAGCGGGGGGCTAGGGGAGCAGTTCTTC.